The 28 T cell receptor beta chains below were found in one sample sequenced in a study of regulatory T cells in long-lasting Graves disease. Indicated time point: newly diagnosed GD, antithyroid drugs for less than 3 months. RNA extracted from PBMCs served as the sequencing template. With iRepertoire HTBI primers and Arm-PCR of CDR3 regions, TCR beta libraries were built. TCRdb used MiXCR to reprocess the multiplex PCR reads, holding one entry per CDR3 protein. This sample yields approximately 540,000 distinct CDR3 sequences, of which around 13% are seen a single time; approximately 9% belongs to the top ten. The data also belong to a second study, concerning T cells in Graves' hyperthyroidism and ophthalmopathy.

The sequences come from peripheral blood mononuclear cells (PBMCs), collected at new diagnosis, from a patient treated with antithyroid drugs. The receptors derive from a woman aged 30 to 39 with Graves disease.

This clonotype came up many times. The chain employs TRBV12-3 or TRBV12-4 and TRBJ2-1; 9 nucleotides line up with TRBD2. V gave up 6 bases and J gave up 6 bases; unmatched junction bases: 12. The CDR3 sequence is 16 residues long. The CDR3 region has the DNA TGTGCCAGCAGCCCTAGGGGCGGGAGGGCCTCCAATGAGCAGTTCTTC. Protein: CASSPRGGRASNEQFF.

The chain combines TRBV20-1 with TRBJ1-5, with D possibly TRBD1 on 6 matching bases. The CDR3 runs 12 residues. The germline V gene encodes CDR1 DFQATT and CDR2 SNEGSKA (reference sequence). Trimming stripped 5 bases from V and 10 bases from J, with 15 bases between. CDR3 nucleotide sequence: TGCAGTGCTCTACCTGGGGGCCTACCCCAGCATTTT. Translation: CSALPGGLPQHF.

The chain carries TRBV27 and TRBJ1-5; 7 bases map to TRBD1. CDR3 size: 15 residues. Germline assignment: CDR1 MNHEY and CDR2 SMNVEV (reference sequence). Trimming cost V 6 bases and J 1 base; bases outside gene matches: 6. CDR3 sequence reads: CASRVTGISNQPQHF. The CDR3 nucleotides read TGTGCCAGCAGAGTGACAGGGATCAGCAATCAGCCCCAGCATTTT.

This clonotype was seen ten or more times. This sequence joins TRBV11-2 and TRBJ2-1, with D perhaps matching TRBD1 (6 bases). V lost 1 base and J lost 10, with 17 bases in between. Germline V gene lookup returns CDR1 SGHAT and CDR2 FQNNGV. The CDR3 loop spans 15 amino acids. The CDR3 reads CASSLVPGVVREQFF. CDR3 DNA: TGTGCCAGCAGCTTAGTTCCAGGGGTGGTACGCGAGCAGTTCTTC.

About this clonotype itself: A much larger clone differs by one base, so this may be a read error. The V gene is TRBV11-2, the J gene TRBJ2-6, with 15 bases matching TRBD2. CDR3 length: 18 residues. Germline values: CDR1 SGHAT, CDR2 FQNNGV. Here the CDR3 reads CASSSGTSGRTGANALTF. The DNA for the CDR3 is TGTGCCAGCAGCTCCGGGACTAGCGGGAGGACTGGGGCCAACGCCCTGACTTTC.

This clonotype was counted at least ten times. This chain uses TRBV5-1 with TRBJ2-7; D is possibly TRBD2 (6 bases). V lost 0 bases, J lost 0 bases, and 10 bases lay in between. Germline V gene data show CDR1 as SGHRS and CDR2 as YFSETQ. The CDR3 consists of 15 residues. Written as DNA, the CDR3 is TGCGCCAGCAGCTTGGCGAGCGGGTTCTCCTACGAGCAGTACTTC. This sequence encodes CASSLASGFSYEQYF.

This clonotype was seen repeatedly, ten times or more. V and J are TRBV7-3 and TRBJ2-1, with 10 bases lining up with TRBD2. The CDR3 length is 15 residues. With 8 bases clipped from V and 0 bases from J, the junction kept 4 bases outside the gene matches. Germline CDR1 reads SGHTA; CDR2 reads FQGTGA. The CDR3 region is CASAASGSSYNEQFF. Written as DNA, the CDR3 is TGTGCCAGCGCGGCTAGCGGGAGCTCCTACAATGAGCAGTTCTTC.

This clonotype was detected only a few times. The rearrangement uses TRBV6-1 and TRBJ1-5; unclear D gene. The CDR3 loop spans 16 amino acids. Germline CDR1 reads MNHNS; CDR2 reads SASEGT. V lost 6 bases and J lost 0, with 15 bases in between. Written as DNA, the CDR3 is TGTGCCAGCAGGGCTTTGACGGGCTATAGCAATCAGCCCCAGCATTTT. This encodes CASRALTGYSNQPQHF.

This clonotype was found many times. V gene TRBV6-1 combines with J gene TRBJ1-4, with 7 bases lining up with TRBD1. V was pared by 2 bases and J by 8 bases, with 2 bases of the junction left unmatched. Germline CDR1 and CDR2: MNHNS and SASEGT. This CDR3 is 13 amino acids long. The chain's CDR3 is CASSEIRGEKLFF. CDR3 DNA sequence: TGTGCCAGCAGTGAAATCAGGGGGGAAAAACTGTTTTTT.

This clonotype was recorded many times. The chain carries TRBV24-1 and TRBJ2-5, with no clear D. CDR1 is KGHDR and CDR2 is SFDVKD in the germline V gene. CDR3 length: 12 residues. Trimming removed 0 bases from V and 5 bases from J, with 3 bases in between. CDR3 sequence (DNA): TGTGCCACCAGTGATTTGGGGGAGACCCAGTACTTC. This gives the protein CATSDLGETQYF.

This clonotype was counted ten times or more. This chain joins TRBV2 and TRBJ1-2; D may be TRBD1 (5 bases). CDR3 length: 14 amino acids. V was shortened by 6 bases and J by 8 bases, with 19 bases between the two germline ends. Germline CDR1 and CDR2: SNHLY and FYNNEI. The CDR3 DNA is TGTGCCAGCAGCGATCGCATAGGGACTCAAGGCTACACCTTC. As protein: CASSDRIGTQGYTF.

In this sample, this clonotype turned up a few times. The chain is built from TRBV2 and TRBJ2-7, with TRBD1 matching 10 bases. The CDR3 contains 14 residues. Germline CDR1 reads SNHLY; CDR2 reads FYNNEI. V lost 6 bases and J lost 1; bases outside the gene matches: 3. In DNA, the CDR3 is TGTGCCAGCAGAGGGACAGGGGCTTCCTACGAGCAGTACTTC. It is translated as CASRGTGASYEQYF.

The V and J genes are TRBV7-9 and TRBJ2-5, with D uncertain. Between the trimmed V and J ends, which lost 4 bases and 4 bases, there was a span of 13 bases. The CDR3 is 14 amino acids. In germline, CDR1 is SEHNR, CDR2 FQNEAQ (reference sequence). CDR3 DNA sequence: TGTGCCAGCAGCTCTGGAAATCCTCGAGAGACCCAGTACTTC. It codes for CASSSGNPRETQYF.

This chain joins TRBV14 and TRBJ2-7, with 8 nucleotides matching TRBD1. Germline loops: CDR1 SGHDN, CDR2 FVKESK. V was pared by 4 bases and J by 2 bases, with 4 bases of the junction left unmatched. This CDR3 comprises 14 residues. The CDR3 reads CASSRKTGAYEQYF. The CDR3 DNA sequence: TGTGCCAGCAGCCGTAAGACAGGGGCCTACGAGCAGTACTTC. The full variable domain, its missing parts supplied by reference TRBV14 and TRBJ2-7, is EAGVTQFPSHSVIEKGQTVTLRCDPISGHDNLYWYRRVMGKEIKFLLHFVKESKQDESGMPNNRFLAERTGGTYSTLKVQPAELEDSGVYFCASSRKTGAYEQYFGPGTRLTVT.

This clonotype was counted ten times or more. The chain employs TRBV6-1 and TRBJ1-2; 7 nucleotides align to TRBD1. V lost 3 bases and J lost 2; bases outside the gene matches: 12. The length of the CDR3 is 17 residues. CDR1 and CDR2 (germline): MNHNS, SASEGT. The CDR3 DNA follows: TGTGCCAGCAGTGATGTCAAAAAGGGGGCGAGAAACTATGGCTACACCTTC. This encodes CASSDVKKGARNYGYTF.

This clonotype was counted many times. The gene calls are TRBV30 and TRBJ2-7, with a possible D match to TRBD1 (5 bases). This CDR3 comprises 13 residues. Per the germline V gene, CDR1 is GTSNPN and CDR2 is SVGIG (reference sequence). V was trimmed by 0 bases and J by 2 bases, leaving 8 bases between them. The CDR3 reads CAWSVKGTYEQYF. Written as DNA, the CDR3 is TGTGCCTGGAGTGTCAAGGGGACCTACGAGCAGTACTTC.

The sample holds many counts of this clonotype. The V gene is TRBV12-3 or TRBV12-4, the J gene TRBJ2-7; TRBD2 aligns across 7 bases. The J segment lost 7 bases and the V segment lost 6 bases, leaving 15 bases of the junction unmatched. The CDR3 totals 15 residues. CDR3 nucleotides: TGTGCCAGCAGCCAAGTCGGGGGACGGACTAGAGAGCAGTACTTC. It translates to CASSQVGGRTREQYF.

This clonotype was observed at least ten times. V and J are TRBV27 and TRBJ2-3; 7 bases map to TRBD2. Germline lookup yields CDR1 MNHEY and CDR2 SMNVEV (reference sequence). This CDR3 has 16 residues. J lost 1 base, V lost 5 bases, and 9 bases had no gene match. The chain's CDR3 is CASSAKRGFRTDTQYF. The DNA of the CDR3 is TGTGCCAGCAGTGCCAAGCGGGGCTTTCGCACAGATACGCAGTATTTT.

This clonotype has at least ten counts. This rearrangement joins TRBV13 to TRBJ1-3; D not resolved. This CDR3 region has 17 residues. With 5 bases removed from V and 2 bases from J, the gap between germline ends came to 19 bases. Germline loops: CDR1 PRHDT, CDR2 FYEKMQ (reference sequence). CDR3 residues: CASSPADVRSPGNTIYF. The CDR3 coding sequence is TGTGCCAGCAGCCCCGCGGATGTCAGATCCCCTGGAAACACCATATATTTT.

The chain uses TRBV5-4 and TRBJ2-1; TRBD2 agrees at 14 bases. Per germline, CDR1 SGHNT and CDR2 YYREEE (reference sequence). The V segment lost 4 bases and the J segment 7 bases; nucleotides outside the gene matches: 16. The CDR3 is made up of 19 amino acids. In DNA form, the CDR3 reads TGTGCCAGCAGCACGGTCCGGGGACTAGCGGGAGTGGGGACGAATGAGCAGTTCTTC. Translating gives CASSTVRGLAGVGTNEQFF. Using reference TRBV5-4 and TRBJ2-1 for the parts outside the CDR3, the full variable domain is ETGVTQSPTHLIKTRGQQVTLRCSSQSGHNTVSWYQQALGQGPQFIFQYYREEENGRGNFPPRFSGLQFPNYSSELNVNALELDDSALYLCASSTVRGLAGVGTNEQFFGPGTRLTVL.

This clonotype was observed a few times. The chain uses TRBV29-1 and TRBJ1-3; D gene unclear. The CDR3 extends over 12 amino acids. Trimming cost V 7 bases and J 0 bases, with 7 bases left between them. Germline values: CDR1 SQVTM, CDR2 ANQGSEA. The CDR3 region has the DNA TGCAGCGGGTCGCTCTCTGGAAACACCATATATTTT. The encoded protein is CSGSLSGNTIYF.

Ten or more counts support this clonotype. This chain uses TRBV11-2 with TRBJ2-5; a possible D gene is TRBD2 (5 bases). Trimming cost V 5 bases and J 5 bases, with 15 bases left between them. This CDR3 is 14 amino acids long. Per the germline V gene, CDR1 is SGHAT and CDR2 is FQNNGV. CDR3 amino acids: CASSRIGSGETQYF. DNA for the CDR3: TGTGCCAGCAGCCGGATAGGTTCGGGGGAGACCCAGTACTTC.

Many counts were recorded for this clonotype. This chain connects TRBV20-1 to TRBJ2-1, with D perhaps TRBD2 (5 bases). The CDR3 loop spans 15 amino acids. V was cut by 3 bases and J by 4 bases, with 16 bases left in between. CDR1 and CDR2 from the germline V gene are DFQATT and SNEGSKA (reference sequence). This CDR3 is CSASDASSMYNEQFF. As DNA, the CDR3 is TGCAGTGCTAGTGATGCTAGCTCGATGTACAATGAGCAGTTCTTC.

With regard to this clonotype: A read error may be the cause here, since a much bigger clone is one base away. The chain has TRBV28 and TRBJ2-3, with 7 bases matching TRBD2. Germline V gives CDR1 MDHEN, CDR2 SYDVKM. V trimming: 5 bases; J trimming: 0 bases; junction bases outside the gene matches: 14. CDR3 length equals 18 residues. The CDR3 spells CASSAIPGLTVSTDTQYF. CDR3 DNA: TGTGCCAGCAGTGCCATACCGGGACTAACGGTTAGCACAGATACGCAGTATTTT.

This clonotype was seen ten or more times. This chain links TRBV20-1 with TRBJ1-1; D remains ambiguous. V dropped 4 bases and J dropped 1 base, with 7 bases sitting between them. This CDR3 comprises 12 residues. CDR1 and CDR2 from the germline V gene are DFQATT and SNEGSKA (reference sequence). The CDR3 bases are TGCAGTGCTAAAGTCAGGAACACTGAAGCTTTCTTT. Its protein product is CSAKVRNTEAFF.

This clonotype occurred many times. The J gene is TRBJ2-1, the V gene TRBV20-1; TRBD2 matches at 14 bases. Germline lookup yields CDR1 DFQATT and CDR2 SNEGSKA (reference sequence). This CDR3 region has 15 residues. V shed 5 bases and J 8 bases; nucleotides not matched to a gene: 8. The CDR3: CSAPRLAGGNHEQFF. The CDR3 DNA follows: TGCAGTGCTCCTCGACTAGCGGGAGGGAACCATGAGCAGTTCTTC.

This clonotype was recorded at least ten times. This rearrangement joins TRBV6-5 to TRBJ2-5; tentatively, D is TRBD1 or TRBD2 (7 bases each). The germline V and J ends were trimmed by 3 bases and 1 base, with 18 bases remaining between them. Germline CDR1 and CDR2: MNHEY and SVGAGI. CDR3 length: 17 residues. CDR3 protein: CASSYGSRGGIQETQYF. CDR3 DNA: TGTGCCAGCAGTTATGGTAGCAGGGGGGGTATCCAAGAGACCCAGTACTTC.

This clonotype was observed many times. The rearrangement joins TRBV27 to TRBJ2-3, with 11 bases identical to TRBD1. Germline V gene data show CDR1 as MNHEY and CDR2 as SMNVEV (reference sequence). CDR3 length equals 16 residues. J was trimmed by 8 bases and V by 4 bases; bases with no gene match: 11. The CDR3 reads CASSSRTGGNGGTQYF. CDR3 nucleotide sequence: TGTGCCAGCAGTTCCCGGACAGGGGGCAATGGCGGTACGCAGTATTTT.